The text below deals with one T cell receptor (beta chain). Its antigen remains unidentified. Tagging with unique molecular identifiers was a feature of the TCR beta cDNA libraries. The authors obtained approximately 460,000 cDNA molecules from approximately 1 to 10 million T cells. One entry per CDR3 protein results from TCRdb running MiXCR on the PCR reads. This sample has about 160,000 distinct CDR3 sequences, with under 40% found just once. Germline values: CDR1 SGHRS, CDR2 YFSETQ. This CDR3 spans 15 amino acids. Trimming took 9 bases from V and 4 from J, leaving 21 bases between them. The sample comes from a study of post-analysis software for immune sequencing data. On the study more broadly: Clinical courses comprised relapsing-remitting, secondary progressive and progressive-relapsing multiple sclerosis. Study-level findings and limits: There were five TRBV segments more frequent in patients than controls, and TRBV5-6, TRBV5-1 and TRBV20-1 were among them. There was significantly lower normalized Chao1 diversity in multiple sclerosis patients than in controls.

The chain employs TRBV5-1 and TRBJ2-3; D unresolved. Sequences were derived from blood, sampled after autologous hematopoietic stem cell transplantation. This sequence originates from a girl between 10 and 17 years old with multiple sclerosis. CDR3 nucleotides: TGCGCCACCAAAAGACTGGGCGACCAAGCAGATACGCAGTATTTT. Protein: CATKRLGDQADTQYF. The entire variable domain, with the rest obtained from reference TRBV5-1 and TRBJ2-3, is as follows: KAGVTQTPRYLIKTRGQQVTLSCSPISGHRSVSWYQQTPGQGLQFLFEYFSETQRNKGNFPGRFSGRQFSNSRSEMNVSTLELGDSALYLCATKRLGDQADTQYFGPGTRLTVL.